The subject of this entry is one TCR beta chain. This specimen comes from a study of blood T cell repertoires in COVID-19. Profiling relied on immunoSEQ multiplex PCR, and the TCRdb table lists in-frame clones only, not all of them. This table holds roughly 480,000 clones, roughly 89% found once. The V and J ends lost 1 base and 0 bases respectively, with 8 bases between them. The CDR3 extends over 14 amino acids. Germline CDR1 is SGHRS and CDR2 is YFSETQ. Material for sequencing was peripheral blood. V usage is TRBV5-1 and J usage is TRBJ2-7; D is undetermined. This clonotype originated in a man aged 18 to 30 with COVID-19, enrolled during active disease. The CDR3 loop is CASSLRQASYEQYF. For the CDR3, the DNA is TGCGCCAGCAGCTTGCGGCAGGCCTCCTACGAGCAGTACTTC. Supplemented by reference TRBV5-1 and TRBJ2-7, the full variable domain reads KAGVTQTPRYLIKTRGQQVTLSCSPISGHRSVSWYQQTPGQGLQFLFEYFSETQRNKGNFPGRFSGRQFSNSRSEMNVSTLELGDSALYLCASSLRQASYEQYFGPGTRLTVT.